This TCR beta chain was sequenced in a study of T-cell memory formation after mild COVID-19 (dated by TCRdb to 2020 to 2023). About the study as a whole: TCR sequence clusters from the two donors were found to be largely donor specific. T-cell clones expanding and contracting after mild COVID-19 in a couple of donors were tracked by longitudinal TCRalpha and TCRbeta repertoire sequencing. Two young, previously healthy adult volunteers, one female and one male, were included in the cohort. What the research found in general, with its limitations: Some responding clones were detected in pre-infection memory, suggesting pre-existing cross-reactive memory T cells joined the SARS-CoV-2 response. Contracting CD4+ clones turned up mainly in the CM and EM memory subsets, whereas EMRA was where CD8+ clones were enriched. SARS-CoV-2 specificity of the second-wave clones peaking on day 37 was not confirmed. From day 15 to 85, contracting clones showed balanced CD4/CD8 phenotypes, whereas a second wave of clones that expanded from day 15 to 37 leaned towards CD4+. Only a couple of mild cases were covered by the study, and larger cohorts that include severe cases with pre-infection samples were considered necessary.

The listed sequencing device is Illumina NovaSeq 6000. TCRalpha and TCRbeta cDNA libraries were built by 5'RACE with constant-segment primers, adding sample barcodes and unique molecular identifiers. RNA was extracted from every sample with Trizol reagent. Library amplification was performed in two PCR steps, and a second sample barcode and Illumina TruSeq adapters were introduced in the second step. Sequencing of the libraries was done on an Illumina NovaSeq, producing 2 x 150 bp paired-end reads. The source study handled its data this way. Demultiplexing of reads and collapsing into UMI-guided consensus sequences were performed with migec v1.2.7. Using mixcr v2.1.11, UMI consensuses were aligned to TRA and TRB V and J templates and then assembled into clonotypes. Expanded or contracted clonotypes were those called significant by both edgeR and NoisET, with noise models trained on biological replicates. edgeR calls used a false discovery rate-adjusted p below 0.01 and a log2 fold-change threshold of 1. As an exploratory analysis of dynamics, max-normalized trajectories of the 1000 most abundant clonotypes were examined by PCA with hierarchical clustering. Each responding clone was given a CD4 or CD8 phenotype based on the CD4+ and CD8+ repertoires, which had been sequenced separately. In-frame beta chains were kept once TCRdb had trimmed the public reads at Q25 with fastp and called clones with MiXCR. Each entry is one CDR3 protein sequence, shown with its most common DNA and genes. The V and J calls and clone size come from TCRdb's table, not from the authors' own analysis. This sample lists approximately 400,000 distinct CDR3 sequences; 24% were detected once. The ten largest clones capture 8.8% of the sample.

PBMCs were isolated by Ficoll-Paque density gradient centrifugation. CDR1 and CDR2, per the germline V gene, are SGHRS and YFSETQ. The cysteine opens and the phenylalanine closes a CDR3 of 12 amino acids. The DNA shown is the 36-base CDR3, in frame from base 1. V sheds 7 bases and J sheds 2 bases, leaving 8 bases between their ends. As to this clonotype: Its antigen remains unidentified. No base quality information exists; no much larger clone differs at one position.

The rearrangement combines TRBV5-1 with TRBJ2-3, with a tentative D gene TRBD1 over 6 matching bases. Specimen: PBMCs or a T cell subset sorted from them (not recorded which). The clonotype originates from an adult woman who had mild COVID-19 (a few samples of this study predate the infection). The sample titles of this study are shuffled in the database, so cell type and time point are left out; the donor was told from shared clones. The sequence in DNA is TGCGCCAGCGGGGACAACACAGATACGCAGTATTTT. Its translation reads: CASGDNTDTQYF. With the portions outside the CDR3 filled from the reference TRBV5-1 and TRBJ2-3 genes, the complete variable region becomes KAGVTQTPRYLIKTRGQQVTLSCSPISGHRSVSWYQQTPGQGLQFLFEYFSETQRNKGNFPGRFSGRQFSNSRSEMNVSTLELGDSALYLCASGDNTDTQYFGPGTRLTVL.